This T cell receptor beta chain was documented in a study of CDR3 diversity in severe acne (dated by TCRdb to about 2019). From the cysteine through the phenylalanine, the CDR3 covers 14 amino acids. Only CDR3 DNA is held: 42 bases, read in frame from base 1. Trimming accounts for 4 bases at V and 6 bases at J, while the number of junction bases matched to no gene is 4. The germline V gene provides CDR1 KGHDR and CDR2 SFDVKD. As regards this clonotype: It has no known antigen specificity. Base qualities are missing; no much larger clone stands one base away.

Library prep was done by PCR. Sequenced on an Illumina HiSeq 2000. TCRdb reworked the public reads: Q25 trimming with fastp, MiXCR clone assembly, productive beta chains retained. Each entry merges the rows of one CDR3 protein and shows their most common DNA and genes. Counted in this sample were roughly 81,000 distinct CDR3 sequences; about 50% of them appeared once. Together, the top ten hold 10% of the sample. This receptor was identified in a male donor in good health, serving as a control. Sequences were obtained from blood. This sequence uses TRBV24-1 and TRBJ2-5; 10 nucleotides in the junction match TRBD1. Here the CDR3 is given as CATSERQGAKTQYF. The bases read TGTGCCACCAGTGAGAGACAGGGGGCAAAGACCCAGTACTTC.